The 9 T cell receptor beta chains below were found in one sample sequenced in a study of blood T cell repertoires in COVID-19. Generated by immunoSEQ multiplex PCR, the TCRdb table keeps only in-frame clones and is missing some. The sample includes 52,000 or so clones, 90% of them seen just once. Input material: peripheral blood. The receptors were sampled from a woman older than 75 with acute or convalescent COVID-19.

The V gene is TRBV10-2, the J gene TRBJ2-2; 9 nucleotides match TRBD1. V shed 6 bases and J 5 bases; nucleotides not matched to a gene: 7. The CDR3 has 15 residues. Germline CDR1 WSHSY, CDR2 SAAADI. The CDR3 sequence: CASSQGQGRTGELFF. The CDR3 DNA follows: TGCGCCAGCAGCCAAGGACAGGGGAGGACCGGGGAGCTGTTTTTT.

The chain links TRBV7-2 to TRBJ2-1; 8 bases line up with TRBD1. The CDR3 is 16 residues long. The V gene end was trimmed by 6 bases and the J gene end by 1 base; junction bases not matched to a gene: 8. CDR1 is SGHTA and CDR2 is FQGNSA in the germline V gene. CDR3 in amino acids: CASSSVQGVSYNEQFF. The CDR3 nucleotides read TGTGCCAGCAGTTCCGTACAGGGGGTGTCCTACAATGAGCAGTTCTTC.

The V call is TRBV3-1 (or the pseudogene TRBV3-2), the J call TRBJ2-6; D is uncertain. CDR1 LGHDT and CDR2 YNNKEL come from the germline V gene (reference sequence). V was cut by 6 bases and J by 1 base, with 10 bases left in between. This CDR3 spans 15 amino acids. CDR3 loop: CASSLVISGANVLTF. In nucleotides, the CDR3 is TGTGCCAGCAGTTTAGTTATATCTGGGGCCAACGTCCTGACTTTC.

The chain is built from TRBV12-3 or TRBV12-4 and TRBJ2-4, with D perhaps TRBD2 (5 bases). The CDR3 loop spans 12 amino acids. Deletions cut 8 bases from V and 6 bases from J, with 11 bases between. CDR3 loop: CASSAAGNIQYF. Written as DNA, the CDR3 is TGTGCCAGCTCAGCGGCGGGAAACATTCAGTACTTC.

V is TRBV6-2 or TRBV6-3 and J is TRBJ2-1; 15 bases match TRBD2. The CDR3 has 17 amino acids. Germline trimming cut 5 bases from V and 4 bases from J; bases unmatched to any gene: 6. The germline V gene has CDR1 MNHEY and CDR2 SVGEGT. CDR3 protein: CASSPGLAGGLYNEQFF. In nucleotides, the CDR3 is TGTGCCAGCAGTCCCGGACTAGCGGGAGGGTTATACAATGAGCAGTTCTTC.

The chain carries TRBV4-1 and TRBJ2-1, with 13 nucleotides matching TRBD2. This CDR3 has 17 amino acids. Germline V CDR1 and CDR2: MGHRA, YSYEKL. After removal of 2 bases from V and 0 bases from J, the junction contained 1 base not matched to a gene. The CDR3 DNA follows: TGCGCCAGCAGCCAAACTAGCGGGAGGGCCTCCTACAATGAGCAGTTCTTC. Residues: CASSQTSGRASYNEQFF.

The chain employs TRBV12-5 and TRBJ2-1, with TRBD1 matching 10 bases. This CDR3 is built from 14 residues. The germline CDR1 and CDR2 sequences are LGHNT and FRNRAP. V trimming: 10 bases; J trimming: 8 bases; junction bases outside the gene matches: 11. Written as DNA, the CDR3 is TGTGCTACATCCCTCGGGACAGGGGCCTATGAGCAGTTCTTC. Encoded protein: CATSLGTGAYEQFF.

Here the CDR3 DNA reads TGTGCCAGCAGCTTATACGGGAGGGGAAAACTGTTTTTT. Residues: CASSLYGRGKLFF. The chain uses TRBV11-3 and TRBJ1-4, with D possibly matching TRBD1 (5 bases). Germline loops: CDR1 SGHNT, CDR2 YENEEA. The CDR3 runs 13 residues. Trimming removed 2 bases at V and 10 bases at J, with 11 bases between.

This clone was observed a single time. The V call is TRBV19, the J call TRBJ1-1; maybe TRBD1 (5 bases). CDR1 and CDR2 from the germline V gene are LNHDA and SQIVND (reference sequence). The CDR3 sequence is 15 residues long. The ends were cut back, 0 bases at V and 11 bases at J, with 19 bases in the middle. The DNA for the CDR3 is TGTGCCAGTAGTATAGATCAGGTTAGAGGCGCAGGGGCTTTCTTT. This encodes CASSIDQVRGAGAFF.